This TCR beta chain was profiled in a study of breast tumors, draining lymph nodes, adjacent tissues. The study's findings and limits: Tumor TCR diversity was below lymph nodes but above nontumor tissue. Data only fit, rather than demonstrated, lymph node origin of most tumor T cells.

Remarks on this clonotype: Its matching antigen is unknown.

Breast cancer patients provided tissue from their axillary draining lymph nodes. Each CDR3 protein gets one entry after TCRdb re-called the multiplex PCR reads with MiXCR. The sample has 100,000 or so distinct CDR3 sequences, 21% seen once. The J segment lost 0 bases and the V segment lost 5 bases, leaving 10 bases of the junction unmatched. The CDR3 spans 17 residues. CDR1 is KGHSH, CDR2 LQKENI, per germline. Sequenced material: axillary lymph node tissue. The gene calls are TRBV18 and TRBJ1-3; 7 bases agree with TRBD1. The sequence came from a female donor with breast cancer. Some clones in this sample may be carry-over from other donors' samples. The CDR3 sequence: CASSFRTGLSSGNTIYF. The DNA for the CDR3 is TGTGCCAGCTCATTCCGGACAGGTCTAAGCTCTGGAAACACCATATATTTT.